A selection of T cell receptor beta chains follows, all from one sample in a study of response to subunit inactivated influenza vaccine. TCRdb reprocessed the RT-PCR reads via MiXCR and lists one record per CDR3 protein. This table has approximately 500,000 distinct CDR3 sequences, approximately 13% appearing once. The specimen was PBMCs from blood, collected 45 days after vaccination. All receptors come from a man in his forties or fifties who received an inactivated influenza vaccine. CDR3s leave out the opening cysteine and the closing phenylalanine or tryptophan. The order of the fields is CDR3 protein, D gene, V gene. D genes are given only for firm matches.

CDR3aa: ASSLSRARPDTQY; d_gene: NA; v_gene: TRBV11-2
CDR3aa: ASSSREVRAETYNEQF; d_gene: TRBD2; v_gene: TRBV5-5
CDR3aa: ASSYSISGESLSYNEQF; d_gene: NA; v_gene: TRBV6-2/TRBV6-3
CDR3aa: SVEGGTSGGSSYEQY; d_gene: TRBD2; v_gene: TRBV29-1
CDR3aa: ASSQERAAGTDTQY; d_gene: NA; v_gene: TRBV4-2
CDR3aa: SVGGRAFNEQF; d_gene: TRBD2; v_gene: TRBV29-1
CDR3aa: ASSQDFLLGQGSYEQY; d_gene: TRBD1; v_gene: TRBV4-3
CDR3aa: ASSLKVTDTQY; d_gene: NA; v_gene: TRBV7-3
CDR3aa: SAPGPAGTNSPLH; d_gene: NA; v_gene: TRBV20-1
CDR3aa: ASSLEVGVHQPQH; d_gene: NA; v_gene: TRBV7-8
CDR3aa: ASSLFRAGRNNEQF; d_gene: NA; v_gene: TRBV5-1
CDR3aa: ASSLELAPTYEQY; d_gene: TRBD2; v_gene: TRBV5-1
CDR3aa: AIRPDLAGAAGQF; d_gene: TRBD2; v_gene: TRBV10-3
CDR3aa: ASSYSLPLDRTNTEAF; d_gene: NA; v_gene: TRBV6-2/TRBV6-3
CDR3aa: ASSISARGYEQY; d_gene: NA; v_gene: TRBV19
CDR3aa: ASWTSGNTAGELF; d_gene: TRBD2; v_gene: TRBV5-4
CDR3aa: SARDRGGPSYEQY; d_gene: NA; v_gene: TRBV20-1
CDR3aa: ASSHRDSDNEQF; d_gene: NA; v_gene: TRBV7-8
CDR3aa: ASSLLDPNTGELF; d_gene: NA; v_gene: TRBV7-6
CDR3aa: ASSPGGNTGYGYT; d_gene: NA; v_gene: TRBV18
CDR3aa: ASRTGGTVSNQPQH; d_gene: NA; v_gene: TRBV6-2/TRBV6-3
CDR3aa: ASSPEGQGRETQY; d_gene: TRBD1; v_gene: TRBV7-9
CDR3aa: ASSEPGQGETQY; d_gene: TRBD1; v_gene: TRBV7-9
CDR3aa: SVRTGTGTDINEKLF; d_gene: TRBD1; v_gene: TRBV29-1
CDR3aa: SARTTEQTYEQY; d_gene: NA; v_gene: TRBV20-1
CDR3aa: ASSLQLWGFTDTQY; d_gene: NA; v_gene: TRBV7-9
CDR3aa: ASSPFGKETQY; d_gene: NA; v_gene: TRBV18
CDR3aa: ASSYLSGRANNEQF; d_gene: TRBD2; v_gene: TRBV5-1
CDR3aa: ASSTGPSNYGYT; d_gene: NA; v_gene: TRBV12-3/TRBV12-4
CDR3aa: ASSPPGTVNTEAF; d_gene: NA; v_gene: TRBV18
CDR3aa: ASSRALTANTEAF; d_gene: NA; v_gene: TRBV5-1
CDR3aa: ASSSQPGYEQY; d_gene: NA; v_gene: TRBV7-2
CDR3aa: ASSPTVGSGTDTQY; d_gene: NA; v_gene: TRBV3-1
CDR3aa: SPRVDYGYT; d_gene: NA; v_gene: TRBV20-1
CDR3aa: ASKHYPGGDNSYEQY; d_gene: TRBD2; v_gene: TRBV7-2
CDR3aa: ASSEARGTKETQY; d_gene: NA; v_gene: TRBV2
CDR3aa: ASSPGTGSNQPQH; d_gene: TRBD1; v_gene: TRBV3-1
CDR3aa: ATSRDWGAHGYT; d_gene: NA; v_gene: TRBV15
CDR3aa: ASSQEGSVYEQY; d_gene: NA; v_gene: TRBV4-2
CDR3aa: SATEDSPGFQY; d_gene: NA; v_gene: TRBV20-1
CDR3aa: SASRGHSYEQY; d_gene: TRBD1; v_gene: TRBV20-1
CDR3aa: SERGILGDTQY; d_gene: NA; v_gene: TRBV20-1
CDR3aa: ASSDSYSSYNEQF; d_gene: NA; v_gene: TRBV6-4
CDR3aa: AISEAGWRKTYEQY; d_gene: NA; v_gene: TRBV10-3
CDR3aa: ASSLRLAVNTGELF; d_gene: TRBD2; v_gene: TRBV11-2
CDR3aa: ASSLASGVRSSYEQY; d_gene: NA; v_gene: TRBV7-2
CDR3aa: SARLETNSPLH; d_gene: NA; v_gene: TRBV20-1
CDR3aa: SAQRRLAAYNEQF; d_gene: TRBD2; v_gene: TRBV20-1
CDR3aa: ASSLASGDTGELF; d_gene: TRBD2; v_gene: TRBV5-5
CDR3aa: ASSQGGMMGEQF; d_gene: TRBD2; v_gene: TRBV3-1
CDR3aa: ASSLDLAGIQETQY; d_gene: NA; v_gene: TRBV12-3/TRBV12-4
CDR3aa: SARDFVRGDQPQH; d_gene: NA; v_gene: TRBV20-1